These T cell receptor beta chains were read from a single sample in a study of cytomegalovirus exposure and HLA in healthy donors. The repertoire was sequenced with immunoSEQ multiplex PCR; TCRdb's copy has only in-frame clones and lacks some. The data show around 140,000 clones, around four fifths seen once. The sample comprised PBMCs. All receptors derive from a woman in her fifties or sixties in good health and CMV-seropositive. Each CDR3 is given with its conserved first and last residue. A D gene is named only where the DNA matches it firmly. Size tells how often a clone was seen (once, few, many) or the class of an expanded clone, and some rows leave it out.

v_call	clone_size	d_call	j_call	cdr3_nt	cdr3_aa
TRBV30	NA	NA	TRBJ2-4	TGTGCCTGGAGTAAGGGGGGGGACATTCAGTACTTC	CAWSKGGDIQYF
TRBV4-3	NA	NA	TRBJ2-6	TGCGCCAGCAGCCAAGCTATGCGGGGCTCTGGGGCCAACGTCCTGACTTTC	CASSQAMRGSGANVLTF
TRBV6-5	NA	TRBD2	TRBJ2-2	TGTGCCAGCAGTCCCGGGACTAGCCACACCGGGGAGCTGTTTTTT	CASSPGTSHTGELFF
TRBV6-5	NA	NA	TRBJ1-1	TGTGCCAGCAGTTACCTTGGGGAGGGGACTGAAGCTTTCTTT	CASSYLGEGTEAFF
TRBV6-1	NA	TRBD1	TRBJ2-7	TGTGCCAGCAGTGAGAGGACAGGGGTATCAAGCGAGCAGTACTTC	CASSERTGVSSEQYF
TRBV19	NA	NA	TRBJ1-2	TGTGCCAGTAGCCCGGCCAGGGGTGGCTACACCTTC	CASSPARGGYTF
TRBV27	NA	NA	TRBJ2-1	TGTGCCAGCAGTTTTTCCAGCTCCTACAATGAGCAGTTCTTC	CASSFSSSYNEQFF
TRBV5-1	NA	TRBD2	TRBJ2-7	TGCGCCAGCAGCTTACCGGGAGGGTACGAGCAGTACTTC	CASSLPGGYEQYF
TRBV7-2	NA	TRBD2	TRBJ2-7	TGTGCCAGCAGCGCGCCGGGACTAGCGGGGCGTTACGAGCAGTACTTC	CASSAPGLAGRYEQYF
TRBV7-9	NA	NA	TRBJ2-7	TGTGCCAGCAGCCATGGACTCACCTACGAGCAGTACTTC	CASSHGLTYEQYF
TRBV19	NA	TRBD2	TRBJ2-3	TGTGCCAGTGGGCAAACTAGCGGGAGGGCAGGGGATACGCAGTATTTT	CASGQTSGRAGDTQYF
TRBV28	few	TRBD2	TRBJ2-5	TGTGCCAGCGCCGGGACTAGCGGCCAAGAGACCCAGTACTTC	CASAGTSGQETQYF
TRBV4-2	NA	TRBD2	TRBJ2-1	TGTGCCAGCAGCCAGGCGACTAGCGTTAGCTCCTACAATGAGCAGTTCTTC	CASSQATSVSSYNEQFF
TRBV4-2	NA	NA	TRBJ2-7	TGTGCCAGCAGCCAAGCGTCGAGAGCCGAGCAGTACTTC	CASSQASRAEQYF
TRBV6-5	NA	NA	TRBJ1-2	TGTGCCAGCACCCCGGGAAACTATGGCTACACCTTC	CASTPGNYGYTF
TRBV4-1	once	NA	TRBJ1-3	TGCGCCAGCAGCCAGCATACCGGGGGAGGAGACACCCGCTCTGGAAACACCATATATTTT	CASSQHTGGGDTRSGNTIYF
TRBV2	NA	TRBD2	TRBJ2-7	TGTGCCAGCAGTGAAGTTGCGGGAGCTTCCGAGCAGTACTTC	CASSEVAGASEQYF
TRBV5-4	once	NA	TRBJ2-1	TGTGCCAGCGGGGACTTCTCGAACAATGAGCAGTTCTTC	CASGDFSNNEQFF
TRBV28	NA	NA	TRBJ1-1	TGTGCCAGCAGTCAAAGGCGGGTGGCTTTCTTT	CASSQRRVAFF
TRBV6-1	once	NA	TRBJ1-2	TGTGCCAGCAGTGAAGTTCGCCTTATGGGGGGCTATGGCTACACCTTC	CASSEVRLMGGYGYTF
TRBV30	NA	TRBD2	TRBJ2-7	TGTGCCTGGAGGGGCAGGCCGATGACTAGCGGTATGGTCGAGCAGTACTTC	CAWRGRPMTSGMVEQYF
TRBV15	NA	TRBD2	TRBJ2-1	TGTGCCACCAGCAGGACGACTAGCGGGAGTGATGAGCAGTTCTTC	CATSRTTSGSDEQFF
TRBV7-2	NA	TRBD1	TRBJ1-6	TGTGCCAGCAGCTTAGAAGGACAGGGGTTGTCACCCCTCCACTTT	CASSLEGQGLSPLHF
TRBV6-1	NA	NA	TRBJ2-7	TGTGCCAGCAGTGATAGGACAGAGACCTACGAGCAGTACTTC	CASSDRTETYEQYF
TRBV6-5	NA	TRBD1	TRBJ1-1	TGTGCCAGCAGTACCCTGAGGGGGCCTGAAGCTTTCTTT	CASSTLRGPEAFF
TRBV7-2	NA	NA	TRBJ2-3	TGTGCCAGCAGCTCCTTCGCAGATACGCAGTATTTT	CASSSFADTQYF
TRBV27	once	TRBD1	TRBJ2-7	TGTGCCAGCAGTTTATCTGCCGGGACAGGGGGCTACGAGCAGTACTTC	CASSLSAGTGGYEQYF
TRBV4-1	NA	TRBD1	TRBJ2-7	TGCGCCAGCAGCCAAACGGACAGGGAGAGCTACGAGCAGTACTTC	CASSQTDRESYEQYF
TRBV19	NA	TRBD1	TRBJ2-7	TGTGCCAGTAGTGGGGGACAGCGAGTCTACGAGCAGTACTTC	CASSGGQRVYEQYF
TRBV5-4	NA	NA	TRBJ2-5	TGTGCCAGCAGCTTGGGGGGCGGGATCCAGTACTTC	CASSLGGGIQYF
TRBV15	NA	TRBD1	TRBJ2-7	TGTGCCACCAGCAGAGATGTGAAAGGGGGCGGCGAGCAGTACTTC	CATSRDVKGGGEQYF
TRBV16	NA	NA	TRBJ1-5	TGTGCCAGCAGCGCGGGGGGGGCTGGCAATCAGCCCCAGCATTTT	CASSAGGAGNQPQHF
TRBV27	NA	TRBD1	TRBJ2-1	TGTGCCACCATCCCGGGACAGGAGTACAATGAGCAGTTCTTC	CATIPGQEYNEQFF
TRBV7-8	NA	TRBD1	TRBJ1-4	TGTGCCAGCAGCTTAGCTTGGGAACCGGGACAGGGGGCTGCAACTAATGAAAAACTGTTTTTT	CASSLAWEPGQGAATNEKLFF
TRBV6-6	NA	NA	TRBJ2-5	TGTGCCAGCAGTTACTATGCGGGTGGAGAGACCCAGTACTTC	CASSYYAGGETQYF
TRBV10-3	few	TRBD2	TRBJ2-7	TGTGCCATCAGTGTACAGACTAGCGCCTACGAGCAGTACTTC	CAISVQTSAYEQYF
TRBV27	NA	TRBD1	TRBJ1-2	TGTGCCAGCTGCTCAAAGGACAGGCCTCAGAAGGGCTACACCTTC	CASCSKDRPQKGYTF
TRBV7-6	NA	NA	TRBJ2-3	TGTGCCAGCAGCTTAGCGCCCTCGGGGGATACGCAGTATTTT	CASSLAPSGDTQYF
TRBV6-1	once	TRBD2	TRBJ2-1	TGTGCCAGCAGTGACACTAGCGGGAGCTCCTACAATGAGCAGTTCTTC	CASSDTSGSSYNEQFF
TRBV30	NA	NA	TRBJ1-3	TGTGCCTGGAGACAGACGAGAAACACCATATATTTT	CAWRQTRNTIYF
TRBV5-5	few	TRBD2	TRBJ2-1	TGTGCCAGCAGCTTTTTACTAGCGGCCAATGAGCAGTTCTTC	CASSFLLAANEQFF
TRBV9	NA	NA	TRBJ2-7	TGTGCCAGCAGCGTAGACCCCCTCCAGGCATCCTACGAGCAGTACTTC	CASSVDPLQASYEQYF
TRBV14	many	TRBD2	TRBJ2-1	TGTGCCAGCAGTATCCAGCGGGGATACAATGAGCAGTTCTTC	CASSIQRGYNEQFF
TRBV23-1	NA	NA	TRBJ2-7	TGCGCCAGCAGTCAACGGAGGGGCGGATACGAGCAGTACTTC	CASSQRRGGYEQYF
TRBV6-1	few	TRBD2	TRBJ2-2	TGTGCCAGCAGTGAACTTGCGGGAGGGCCTGCGGGGGAGCTGTTTTTT	CASSELAGGPAGELFF
TRBV28	few	NA	TRBJ1-2	TGTGCCAGCAGTTTCTCCAGTTGGGGGACTGGGGGCTACACCTTC	CASSFSSWGTGGYTF
TRBV9	NA	TRBD1	TRBJ2-3	TGTGCCAGCAGCCACCCCCGGACAGGGGATAACACAGATACGCAGTATTTT	CASSHPRTGDNTDTQYF
TRBV6-5	NA	TRBD1	TRBJ2-3	TGTGCCACCGGACAGGGTGGCGATACGCAGTATTTT	CATGQGGDTQYF
TRBV5-1	NA	TRBD2	TRBJ2-2	TGCGCCAGCAGCTTGGGAGTAGCGGGGGCCACCGGGGAGCTGTTTTTT	CASSLGVAGATGELFF
TRBV28	NA	TRBD2	TRBJ2-1	TGTGCCAGCAGTTTAGGGTTTGGGACTAGCGGCATGGGTGAGCAGTTCTTC	CASSLGFGTSGMGEQFF
TRBV5-4	NA	TRBD1	TRBJ2-7	TGTGCCAGCAGCCAAGGACAGGGGGTTCCCAGCTCCTACGAGCAGTACTTC	CASSQGQGVPSSYEQYF
TRBV28	NA	TRBD2	TRBJ2-5	TGTGCCAGCATCCCATCCGGGACTAGCGGCCGGAAGATAGAGACCCAGTACTTC	CASIPSGTSGRKIETQYF
TRBV5-1	NA	TRBD1	TRBJ2-7	TGCGCCAGCAGCCTACCGGGACAGGGCCCAAGCTCCTACGAGCAGTACTTC	CASSLPGQGPSSYEQYF
TRBV10-2	NA	TRBD2	TRBJ2-7	TGCGCCAGCAGCGGACTAGCGTACGAGCAGTACTTC	CASSGLAYEQYF
TRBV7-9	NA	TRBD1	TRBJ2-2	TGTGCCAGCAGCTTGGGGACAGGGGTGTCGAGGGTCGGGGAGCTGTTTTTT	CASSLGTGVSRVGELFF
TRBV25-1	NA	NA	TRBJ1-1	TGTGCCAGCAGTGAAAGGGGACGGGGGGAATCTGAAGCTTTCTTT	CASSERGRGESEAFF
TRBV18	NA	NA	TRBJ1-1	TGTGCCAGCTCACCATCCCAGAACACTGAAGCTTTCTTT	CASSPSQNTEAFF
TRBV27	NA	TRBD1	TRBJ2-2	TGTGCCAGCAGTACACTGGGACAGGGAGTTCCATCCGGGGAGCTGTTTTTT	CASSTLGQGVPSGELFF
TRBV6-1	NA	NA	TRBJ2-7	TGTGCCAGCAGTGGTACGGACTACCGTCCCTACGAGCAGTACTTC	CASSGTDYRPYEQYF